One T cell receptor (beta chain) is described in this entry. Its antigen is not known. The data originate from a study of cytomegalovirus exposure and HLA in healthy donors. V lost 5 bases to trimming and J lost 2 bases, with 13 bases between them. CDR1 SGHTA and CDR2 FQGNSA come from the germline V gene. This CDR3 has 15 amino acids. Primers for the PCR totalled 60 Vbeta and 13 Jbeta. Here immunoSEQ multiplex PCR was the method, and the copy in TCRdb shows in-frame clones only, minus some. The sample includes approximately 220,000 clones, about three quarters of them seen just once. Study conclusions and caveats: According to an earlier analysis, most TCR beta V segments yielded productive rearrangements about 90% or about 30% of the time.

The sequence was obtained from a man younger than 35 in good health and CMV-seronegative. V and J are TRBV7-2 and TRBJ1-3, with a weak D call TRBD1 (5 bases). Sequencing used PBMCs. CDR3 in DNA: TGTGCCAGCAGCAAGTCACAGGTGGCTGGAAACACCATATATTTT. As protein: CASSKSQVAGNTIYF.